The rows below give T cell receptor beta chains drawn from one sample of a study of cytomegalovirus exposure and HLA in healthy donors. Some clones are missing from TCRdb's copy, which holds only in-frame ones; the method was immunoSEQ multiplex PCR. The sample contains about 210,000 clones, roughly 80% of which appear only once. Sequenced: PBMCs. Every receptor here comes from a man aged 30 to 39 in good health and CMV-seronegative. Both conserved end residues are part of each CDR3. D genes are given only for firm matches. Where a row states a size, it is once, few, many or the class of an expanded clone; other rows omit it.

CDR3nt: TGCAGCGTTCAGCCGACAGGGATGAACACTGAAGCTTTCTTT
CDR3aa: CSVQPTGMNTEAFF
abundance: -
j_gene: TRBJ1-1
v_gene: TRBV29-1
d_gene: TRBD1

CDR3nt: TGTGCCAGCAGCCTCCGGGACACACTAAGGAATGAAAAACTGTTTTTT
CDR3aa: CASSLRDTLRNEKLFF
abundance: -
j_gene: TRBJ1-4
v_gene: TRBV6-6
d_gene: -

CDR3nt: TGCGCCAGCAGCCCCCGGACTAGCGGGGGCGTAGCCAAAAACATTCAGTACTTC
CDR3aa: CASSPRTSGGVAKNIQYF
abundance: -
j_gene: TRBJ2-4
v_gene: TRBV5-1
d_gene: TRBD2

CDR3nt: TGTGCCAGCAGCTTAGAAATAGGTGGAGTTACGCAGTATTTT
CDR3aa: CASSLEIGGVTQYF
abundance: -
j_gene: TRBJ2-3
v_gene: TRBV7-2
d_gene: -

CDR3nt: TGTGCCGCGAGACAAGGGGGCGATACGCAGTATTTT
CDR3aa: CAARQGGDTQYF
abundance: -
j_gene: TRBJ2-3
v_gene: TRBV28
d_gene: TRBD1

CDR3nt: TGTGCCAGCATGCGACGCGGGGGCGGAGAGACCCAGTACTTC
CDR3aa: CASMRRGGGETQYF
abundance: few
j_gene: TRBJ2-5
v_gene: TRBV28
d_gene: -

CDR3nt: TGTGCCAGTAGTGCGGGGGGCAGTTATTCACCCCTCCACTTT
CDR3aa: CASSAGGSYSPLHF
abundance: once
j_gene: TRBJ1-6
v_gene: TRBV19
d_gene: -

CDR3nt: TGTGCCAGCAGCGTAGACACAGGGGCCGGGGAGCTGTTTTTT
CDR3aa: CASSVDTGAGELFF
abundance: -
j_gene: TRBJ2-2
v_gene: TRBV9
d_gene: TRBD1

CDR3nt: TGTGCCAGCAGCCGACAGGGGCTGGGCTATGGCTACACCTTC
CDR3aa: CASSRQGLGYGYTF
abundance: few
j_gene: TRBJ1-2
v_gene: TRBV5-8
d_gene: TRBD1

CDR3nt: TGCGCCAGCAGTGAGACGACAGGGGTTTATGGCTACACCTTC
CDR3aa: CASSETTGVYGYTF
abundance: -
j_gene: TRBJ1-2
v_gene: TRBV10-1
d_gene: TRBD1

CDR3nt: TGTGCCAGCAGCCCGGACCCGCGGGAGGGCACTGAAGCTTTCTTT
CDR3aa: CASSPDPREGTEAFF
abundance: once
j_gene: TRBJ1-1
v_gene: TRBV7-3
d_gene: -

CDR3nt: TGTGCCAGCAGCTCGACAGGGCGAAACACCGGGGAGCTGTTTTTT
CDR3aa: CASSSTGRNTGELFF
abundance: -
j_gene: TRBJ2-2
v_gene: TRBV7-9
d_gene: TRBD1

CDR3nt: TGTGCCAGTAGGGGAGTAGGGGGCCCCACAGATACGCAGTATTTT
CDR3aa: CASRGVGGPTDTQYF
abundance: -
j_gene: TRBJ2-3
v_gene: TRBV19
d_gene: TRBD1

CDR3nt: TGTGCCAGCAGCTCGTCAAGTCCTCTCGGGGGTAAGGGCTACACCTTC
CDR3aa: CASSSSSPLGGKGYTF
abundance: -
j_gene: TRBJ1-2
v_gene: TRBV7-4
d_gene: -

CDR3nt: TGTGCCAGCAGCGCCACACAACAAGAGACCCAGTACTTC
CDR3aa: CASSATQQETQYF
abundance: -
j_gene: TRBJ2-5
v_gene: TRBV13
d_gene: -

CDR3nt: TGTGCCAGCAGCCGCACTGGACTAGCGGGGTCGGATACGCAGTATTTT
CDR3aa: CASSRTGLAGSDTQYF
abundance: -
j_gene: TRBJ2-3
v_gene: TRBV7-3
d_gene: TRBD2

CDR3nt: TGTGCCAGCAGCTTCAATAGGGGAAGCTCCTACGAGCAGTACTTC
CDR3aa: CASSFNRGSSYEQYF
abundance: -
j_gene: TRBJ2-7
v_gene: TRBV5-6
d_gene: -

CDR3nt: TGTGCCAGCAGTTTGGGGGGGGCTCGCAATCAGCCCCAGCATTTT
CDR3aa: CASSLGGARNQPQHF
abundance: -
j_gene: TRBJ1-5
v_gene: TRBV28
d_gene: -

CDR3nt: TGTGCCAGCAGCCCAGACAGGGTTACTAATGAAAAACTGTTTTTT
CDR3aa: CASSPDRVTNEKLFF
abundance: -
j_gene: TRBJ1-4
v_gene: TRBV7-9
d_gene: TRBD1

CDR3nt: TGCGCCAGCAGCTCACACGGGGAGGTGAATGGCTACACCTTC
CDR3aa: CASSSHGEVNGYTF
abundance: few
j_gene: TRBJ1-2
v_gene: TRBV5-1
d_gene: -

CDR3nt: TGTGCCAGCGCCGAAGCGGCCTCCTACGAGCAGTACTTC
CDR3aa: CASAEAASYEQYF
abundance: -
j_gene: TRBJ2-7
v_gene: TRBV6-5
d_gene: -

CDR3nt: TGTGCCAGTAGTGTAGACAGACAAGAGACCCAGTACTTC
CDR3aa: CASSVDRQETQYF
abundance: -
j_gene: TRBJ2-5
v_gene: TRBV19
d_gene: -

CDR3nt: TGTGCCAGTAGTATCATGGTGGTCACAGGGGGCATTTACAATGAGCAGTTCTTC
CDR3aa: CASSIMVVTGGIYNEQFF
abundance: -
j_gene: TRBJ2-1
v_gene: TRBV19
d_gene: TRBD1

CDR3nt: TGTGCCAGCAGTGAGGGGGGGCATGACTATGGCTACACCTTC
CDR3aa: CASSEGGHDYGYTF
abundance: -
j_gene: TRBJ1-2
v_gene: TRBV6-1
d_gene: -

CDR3nt: TGTGCCAGCAGCACGCCCGCCGGGGGAGATACGCAGTATTTT
CDR3aa: CASSTPAGGDTQYF
abundance: -
j_gene: TRBJ2-3
v_gene: TRBV28
d_gene: -

CDR3nt: TGTGCCAGCTACCGGTCAGGGGATGGCTACACCTTC
CDR3aa: CASYRSGDGYTF
abundance: -
j_gene: TRBJ1-2
v_gene: TRBV18
d_gene: -

CDR3nt: TGTGCCAGTAGTGGACAGCGTCCTAACTATGGCTACACCTTC
CDR3aa: CASSGQRPNYGYTF
abundance: -
j_gene: TRBJ1-2
v_gene: TRBV19
d_gene: -

CDR3nt: TGCGCCAGCAGTCAGCGTCCCGGGACAGGGAGCGGGAGCGGGGGGCCTCACTACGAGCAGTACTTC
CDR3aa: CASSQRPGTGSGSGGPHYEQYF
abundance: -
j_gene: TRBJ2-7
v_gene: TRBV23-1
d_gene: -

CDR3nt: TGTGCCAGCAGTGAAGCGGGAGGGAGAGCTGACGAGCAGTACTTC
CDR3aa: CASSEAGGRADEQYF
abundance: -
j_gene: TRBJ2-7
v_gene: TRBV2
d_gene: TRBD2

CDR3nt: TGTGCCAGCAGCGAACTAGCGGGGGCCTTCAATGAGCAGTTCTTC
CDR3aa: CASSELAGAFNEQFF
abundance: -
j_gene: TRBJ2-1
v_gene: TRBV7-8
d_gene: TRBD2

CDR3nt: TGTGCCAGCAGCTCACTAGCGGGCCGCTCCTACGAGCAGTACTTC
CDR3aa: CASSSLAGRSYEQYF
abundance: -
j_gene: TRBJ2-7
v_gene: TRBV7-9
d_gene: TRBD2

CDR3nt: TGTGCCATCAGTGAGTTGGGCACGTACGAGCAGTACTTC
CDR3aa: CAISELGTYEQYF
abundance: -
j_gene: TRBJ2-7
v_gene: TRBV10-3
d_gene: -

CDR3nt: TGTGCCAGCAGCGGAAGACAGGGGGCTAGCACAGATACGCAGTATTTT
CDR3aa: CASSGRQGASTDTQYF
abundance: -
j_gene: TRBJ2-3
v_gene: TRBV7-9
d_gene: TRBD1

CDR3nt: TGTGCCAGCAGCTTGCCGACAGGGGGAATCCCGGAGGAGACCCAGTACTTC
CDR3aa: CASSLPTGGIPEETQYF
abundance: -
j_gene: TRBJ2-5
v_gene: TRBV28
d_gene: TRBD1

CDR3nt: TGTGCCAGCAGCTTTGGGCCGGGAGCTAGCACAGATACGCAGTATTTT
CDR3aa: CASSFGPGASTDTQYF
abundance: few
j_gene: TRBJ2-3
v_gene: TRBV7-8
d_gene: -

CDR3nt: TGTGCCAGCAGCTTGGACAGTCCCCATGAGCAGTTCTTC
CDR3aa: CASSLDSPHEQFF
abundance: -
j_gene: TRBJ2-1
v_gene: TRBV5-4
d_gene: -

CDR3nt: TGTGCCAGCAGTGAGTTCGGGGTTAGCGGGGCCTACGAGCAGTACTTC
CDR3aa: CASSEFGVSGAYEQYF
abundance: -
j_gene: TRBJ2-7
v_gene: TRBV27
d_gene: TRBD2

CDR3nt: TGCGCCAGCAGTCAAAAACAGGGCAGAATTAACGAAAAACTGTTTTTT
CDR3aa: CASSQKQGRINEKLFF
abundance: -
j_gene: TRBJ1-4
v_gene: TRBV23-1
d_gene: -

CDR3nt: TGTGCCAGCAGCTTAGTCGGGACACCTAATTCACCCCTCCACTTT
CDR3aa: CASSLVGTPNSPLHF
abundance: -
j_gene: TRBJ1-6
v_gene: TRBV7-2
d_gene: -

CDR3nt: TGTGCCAGCAGCGCGGGACTAGCGGGGGGGCGAAGTGAGCAGTACTTC
CDR3aa: CASSAGLAGGRSEQYF
abundance: -
j_gene: TRBJ2-7
v_gene: TRBV7-6
d_gene: TRBD2

CDR3nt: TGTGCCAGCAGTTTCTCCGGACAGTATAATTCACCCCTCCACTTT
CDR3aa: CASSFSGQYNSPLHF
abundance: -
j_gene: TRBJ1-6
v_gene: TRBV6-5
d_gene: -

CDR3nt: TGTGCCAGCAGCCCGGGATCCTTCTATACGGAGCAGTACTTC
CDR3aa: CASSPGSFYTEQYF
abundance: -
j_gene: TRBJ2-7
v_gene: TRBV13
d_gene: -

CDR3nt: TGTGCCAGCAGTTTTTTGACCGCAGGGGTTAACACTGAAGCTTTCTTT
CDR3aa: CASSFLTAGVNTEAFF
abundance: -
j_gene: TRBJ1-1
v_gene: TRBV27
d_gene: -

CDR3nt: TGTGCCAGCAGCCCACAGGAGAACTATGGCTACACCTTC
CDR3aa: CASSPQENYGYTF
abundance: few
j_gene: TRBJ1-2
v_gene: TRBV7-2
d_gene: -

CDR3nt: TGTGCCAGCAGCGTAGTAGGGGGCGCCATCGGGGAGCTGTTTTTT
CDR3aa: CASSVVGGAIGELFF
abundance: -
j_gene: TRBJ2-2
v_gene: TRBV9
d_gene: TRBD1

CDR3nt: TGTGCCAGCAGTGAAGTGGCAAATCAGCCCCAGCATTTT
CDR3aa: CASSEVANQPQHF
abundance: few
j_gene: TRBJ1-5
v_gene: TRBV6-5
d_gene: -

CDR3nt: TGTGCCAGCAGTTTACCGACAGCGCCTAAGGAGCAGTACTTC
CDR3aa: CASSLPTAPKEQYF
abundance: few
j_gene: TRBJ2-7
v_gene: TRBV28
d_gene: -

CDR3nt: TGTGCCAGCAGTCCCCATGGGGGGGGCTACACCTTC
CDR3aa: CASSPHGGGYTF
abundance: -
j_gene: TRBJ1-2
v_gene: TRBV6-6
d_gene: -

CDR3nt: TGTGCCAGCAGCTCCGGGACAGACTTCATGAACACTGAAGCTTTCTTT
CDR3aa: CASSSGTDFMNTEAFF
abundance: -
j_gene: TRBJ1-1
v_gene: TRBV7-9
d_gene: TRBD1

CDR3nt: TGTGCCAGCAGCGTAGCTCCAACGGCGGGGAGCTCCTACAATGAGCAGTTCTTC
CDR3aa: CASSVAPTAGSSYNEQFF
abundance: -
j_gene: TRBJ2-1
v_gene: TRBV9
d_gene: -

CDR3nt: TGCGCCAGCAGGCAACAAAGGGGTATAGGTAACTATGGCTACACCTTC
CDR3aa: CASRQQRGIGNYGYTF
abundance: -
j_gene: TRBJ1-2
v_gene: TRBV4-1
d_gene: -

CDR3nt: TGTGCCAGCAGTTGGACACCTAGCACAGATACGCAGTATTTT
CDR3aa: CASSWTPSTDTQYF
abundance: once
j_gene: TRBJ2-3
v_gene: TRBV6-1
d_gene: -